The 18 T cell receptor beta chains in this list originate from one sample, sequenced in a study of graft-versus-host responses after intestinal transplantation. The assay was immunoSEQ multiplex PCR, and TCRdb's table has in-frame clones only and misses some. The table has some 100,000 clones, more than 85% seen once. The antigens of these receptors remain unknown. The input for sequencing was unstimulated CD4+ T cells sorted from spleen or lymph node cells, taken before transplant. Every receptor here comes from a human donor who was the organ donor for an intestinal transplant.

The J gene is TRBJ1-6, the V gene TRBV10-3; D is uncertain. Looked up from germline, CDR1 is ENHRY and CDR2 is SYGVKD. V was shortened by 2 bases and J by 0 bases, with 5 bases between the two germline ends. The CDR3 has 15 residues. The CDR3 reads CAISEDNSYNSPLHF. The CDR3 DNA follows: TGTGCCATCAGTGAGGACAACTCCTATAATTCACCCCTCCACTTT.

The CDR3 here is CSAGGRDEAFF. CDR3 sequence (DNA): TGCAGTGCTGGGGGGAGGGACGAAGCTTTCTTT. V is TRBV20-1 and J is TRBJ1-1; the D gene is possibly TRBD1 (5 bases). The CDR3 extends over 11 amino acids. CDR1 and CDR2 from the germline V gene are DFQATT and SNEGSKA (reference sequence). V lost 5 bases and J lost 8, with 12 bases in between.

The chain joins TRBV19 to TRBJ1-5; D call uncertain. The V and J ends lost 5 bases and 5 bases respectively, with 13 bases between them. The germline V gene encodes CDR1 LNHDA and CDR2 SQIVND (reference sequence). CDR3 size: 14 residues. Here the CDR3 reads CASSPGIYDQPQHF. CDR3 in DNA: TGTGCCAGTAGTCCGGGGATCTATGATCAGCCCCAGCATTTT.

This clone has just one count. V gene TRBV7-2 combines with J gene TRBJ2-3; TRBD2 agrees at 10 bases. The length of the CDR3 is 18 residues. Unmatched junction bases numbered 7, after V lost 1 base and J lost 0 bases. Germline-derived CDR1 and CDR2 are SGHTA and FQGNSA. The CDR3 loop is CASSLVVVLAGSTDTQYF. For the CDR3, the DNA is TGTGCCAGCAGCTTAGTGGTGGTACTAGCGGGGAGCACAGATACGCAGTATTTT.

The rearrangement joins TRBV2 to TRBJ2-3, with D possibly being TRBD2 (6 bases). The V end was cut by 2 bases, the J end by 2 bases, with 14 bases between. The CDR3 length is 16 residues. Per the germline V gene, CDR1 is SNHLY and CDR2 is FYNNEI. The CDR3: CASSERDRGFTDTQYF. The DNA for the CDR3 is TGTGCCAGCAGTGAAAGGGACCGGGGGTTCACAGATACGCAGTATTTT.

V and J are TRBV28 and TRBJ2-7; unclear D gene. With 4 bases removed from V and 3 bases from J, the gap between germline ends came to 7 bases. There are 12 residues in the CDR3. Germline V lookup: CDR1 MDHEN, CDR2 SYDVKM. CDR3 in DNA: TGTGCCAGCAGTTCGACTGTCTACGAGCAGTACTTC. It specifies CASSSTVYEQYF. Together with reference TRBV28 and TRBJ2-7, the CDR3 gives the full variable domain: DVKVTQSSRYLVKRTGEKVFLECVQDMDHENMFWYRQDPGLGLRLIYFSYDVKMKEKGDIPEGYSVSREKKERFSLILESASTNQTSMYLCASSSTVYEQYFGPGTRLTVT.

V usage is TRBV28 and J usage is TRBJ1-2, with D tentatively TRBD1 (5 bases). The germline V and J ends were trimmed by 7 bases and 6 bases, with 15 bases remaining between them. Germline V lookup: CDR1 MDHEN, CDR2 SYDVKM. The CDR3 is made up of 13 amino acids. CDR3 bases: TGTGCCAGCACCAAAGGGACTTATAATGGCTACACCTTC. Residues: CASTKGTYNGYTF.

This clone has just a few counts. The V gene is TRBV2, the J gene TRBJ2-7; TRBD1 agrees at 8 bases. Looked up from germline, CDR1 is SNHLY and CDR2 is FYNNEI. This CDR3 contains 14 residues. V lost 3 bases and J lost 4; bases outside the gene matches: 5. CDR3: CASSDPGGMYEQYF. In nucleotides, the CDR3 is TGTGCCAGCAGTGACCCAGGGGGCATGTACGAGCAGTACTTC.

The chain uses TRBV9 and TRBJ1-4; D remains ambiguous. CDR3 length: 14 residues. Germline CDR1 is SGDLS and CDR2 is YYNGEE. V was pared by 3 bases and J by 0 bases, with 6 bases between. The CDR3 DNA sequence: TGTGCCAGCAGCGCCACCGCAACTAATGAAAAACTGTTTTTT. Translating it yields CASSATATNEKLFF.

V and J are TRBV6-5 and TRBJ1-4, with unresolved D. CDR1 is MNHEY, CDR2 SVGAGI, per germline. V was trimmed by 7 bases and J by 0 bases, leaving 9 bases between them. The CDR3 is 14 amino acids. CDR3 region: CASTQIATNEKLFF. The DNA for the CDR3 is TGTGCCAGCACCCAAATTGCAACTAATGAAAAACTGTTTTTT.

V usage is TRBV5-8 and J usage is TRBJ1-6, with 9 bases identical to TRBD1. V was clipped by 0 bases and J by 8 bases; unmatched bases: 6. CDR3 size: 16 residues. Germline CDR1 is SGHTS and CDR2 is YDEGEE. The CDR3 is CASSLAGTGTYSPLHF. The CDR3 DNA sequence: TGTGCCAGCAGCTTGGCCGGGACAGGGACATATTCACCCCTCCACTTT.

The V call is TRBV5-1, the J call TRBJ2-7, with D tentatively TRBD2 (7 bases). Germline V gene sequence: CDR1 SGHRS, CDR2 YFSETQ. This CDR3 contains 16 residues. V lost 6 bases, J lost 3 bases, and 22 bases lay in between. The CDR3: CASTLFGRGPFYEQYF. CDR3 DNA sequence: TGCGCCAGCACTCTATTTGGGCGGGGGCCCTTCTACGAGCAGTACTTC.

This clone has more than one count but fewer than ten. The chain joins TRBV6-1 to TRBJ1-5; 8 positions match TRBD1. CDR1 MNHNS and CDR2 SASEGT come from the germline V gene. The CDR3 loop spans 16 amino acids. The V gene end was trimmed by 3 bases and the J gene end by 4 bases; junction bases not matched to a gene: 8. Here the CDR3 DNA reads TGTGCCAGCAGTGACTATGGGACAGGCCAGAATCAGCCCCAGCATTTT. Translation: CASSDYGTGQNQPQHF.

The chain combines TRBV28 with TRBJ1-6; maybe TRBD1 (6 bases). Per germline, CDR1 MDHEN and CDR2 SYDVKM. V was shortened by 7 bases and J by 7 bases, with 17 bases between the two germline ends. The CDR3 loop spans 15 amino acids. The CDR3 coding sequence is TGTGCCAGCATCCTAGGAGGGGGGACGAATTCACCCCTCCACTTT. This sequence encodes CASILGGGTNSPLHF. Filled out from reference TRBV28 and TRBJ1-6, the complete variable domain reads DVKVTQSSRYLVKRTGEKVFLECVQDMDHENMFWYRQDPGLGLRLIYFSYDVKMKEKGDIPEGYSVSREKKERFSLILESASTNQTSMYLCASILGGGTNSPLHFGNGTRLTVT.

V gene TRBV30 combines with J gene TRBJ1-2; D gene ambiguous. Trimming stripped 0 bases from V and 4 bases from J, with 9 bases between. The CDR3 contains 13 residues. Germline assignment: CDR1 GTSNPN and CDR2 SVGIG (reference sequence). CDR3 nucleotide sequence: TGTGCCTGGAGTGTGAGATTCTCCTATGGCTACACCTTC. It yields the protein CAWSVRFSYGYTF. Full variable domain (outside the CDR3, taken from reference TRBV30 and TRBJ1-2): SQTIHQWPATLVQPVGSPLSLECTVEGTSNPNLYWYRQAAGRGLQLLFYSVGIGQISSEVPQNLSASRPQDRQFILSSKKLLLSDSGFYLCAWSVRFSYGYTFGSGTRLTVV.

This clone was found a few times. The V gene is TRBV6-6, the J gene TRBJ2-3; tentative D call: TRBD2 (5 bases). The germline V gene encodes CDR1 MNHNY and CDR2 SVGAGI (reference sequence). Deletions cut 6 bases from V and 2 bases from J, with 6 bases between. The CDR3 extends over 12 amino acids. CDR3 amino acids: CASSRDTDTQYF. CDR3 nucleotides: TGTGCCAGCAGCCGGGACACAGATACGCAGTATTTT.

This chain joins TRBV18 and TRBJ2-1; tentative D call: TRBD1 (6 bases). There are 15 residues in the CDR3. The germline CDR1 and CDR2 sequences are KGHSH and LQKENI. V was pared by 5 bases and J by 3 bases, with 14 bases between. DNA of the CDR3: TGTGCCAGCTCAGAGGAGACAGGAATCTACAATGAGCAGTTCTTC. It is translated as CASSEETGIYNEQFF.

The chain carries TRBV28 and TRBJ1-2, with D tentatively TRBD1 (6 bases). The CDR3 length is 12 residues. Germline V lookup: CDR1 MDHEN, CDR2 SYDVKM. V lost 10 bases, J lost 2 bases, and 11 bases lay in between. In DNA form, the CDR3 reads TGTGCCACTGGGGGCGCAAACTATGGCTACACCTTC. Amino acid sequence: CATGGANYGYTF.